This entry describes one T cell receptor beta chain. The sample originates from a study of control samples from healthy donors and cancer patients. Looked up from germline, CDR1 is MNHEY and CDR2 is SMNVEV (reference sequence). After removal of 4 bases from V and 3 bases from J, the junction contained 14 bases not matched to a gene. This CDR3 spans 18 amino acids. The data were produced by immunoSEQ multiplex PCR, yet TCRdb's version contains in-frame clones alone and is incomplete. The sample lists about 140,000 clones, around 94% occurring once. The TCR comes from a man between 35 and 55 years old in good health. The genes are TRBV27 and TRBJ2-7; 11 bases are a match to TRBD1. The sample comprised blood. The CDR3 coding sequence is TGTGCCAGCAGTTACTACCTCCCCTGGACAGGGGGCGGCTACGAGCAGTACTTC. Its translation is CASSYYLPWTGGGYEQYF.